The 30 T cell receptor beta chains given below trace back to one sample, sequenced in a study of CXCR3-negative and CXCR3-positive naive CD8 T cells. UMI labels and 5' RACE were used to prepare the TRB cDNA libraries. TCRdb reworked the 5' RACE reads into one entry per CDR3 protein, no DNA. The listing contains about 41,000 distinct CDR3 sequences. Sequencing was performed on naive CXCR3- CD8+ T cells from blood. Subset noted: CD45RO-CCR7+CD27+CD95- naive CD8+ T cells lacking CXCR3 (TNR3-). These receptors originate from a human donor in good health. Some clones in this sample may be carry-over from other donors' samples.

The chain carries TRBV7-9 and TRBJ2-3. CDR3 length: 16 amino acids. Germline V gives CDR1 SEHNR, CDR2 FQNEAQ (reference sequence). CDR3 sequence reads: CASSLPSQASTDTQYF. Complete variable domain (other parts from reference TRBV7-9 and TRBJ2-3): DTGVSQNPRHKITKRGQNVTFRCDPISEHNRLYWYRQTLGQGPEFLTYFQNEAQLEKSRLLSDRFSAERPKGSFSTLEIQRTEQGDSAMYLCASSLPSQASTDTQYFGPGTRLTVL.

The rearrangement links TRBV11-2 to TRBJ2-2; the TCRdb call, TRBD1, lacks DNA for checking. This CDR3 region has 16 residues. From germline, CDR1 is SGHAT and CDR2 FQNNGV. Here the CDR3 reads CASSGRDLQGAYGLFF.

The chain combines TRBV28 with TRBJ1-5; as DNA is missing, the TRBD1 call by TCRdb cannot be tested. The CDR3 is 15 amino acids. Germline V gene sequence: CDR1 MDHEN, CDR2 SYDVKM. CDR3 loop: CASSPIGTGHQPQHF.

The V gene is TRBV13, the J gene TRBJ2-5. The CDR3 has 13 residues. CDR1 PRHDT and CDR2 FYEKMQ come from the germline V gene (reference sequence). CDR3 in amino acids: CASSLYGKETQYF.

This chain connects TRBV12-3 or TRBV12-4 to TRBJ1-2. The CDR3 is 14 amino acids. This chain's CDR3 is CASSFGETNYGYTF.

V and J are TRBV3-1 and TRBJ2-7. This CDR3 has 13 residues. Per germline, CDR1 LGHDT and CDR2 YNNKEL (reference sequence). The CDR3 sequence is CASSQAASYEQYF.

V usage is TRBV29-1 and J usage is TRBJ2-1; TCRdb returns TRBD1, unconfirmable since there is no DNA. The germline gives CDR1 SQVTM, CDR2 ANQGSEA. The CDR3 sequence is 15 residues long. The CDR3 sequence: CSVEKTGGQLNEQFF.

V is TRBV29-1 and J is TRBJ2-3; as DNA is missing, the TRBD2 call by TCRdb cannot be tested. Germline V gene sequence: CDR1 SQVTM, CDR2 ANQGSEA. This CDR3 is built from 16 residues. The CDR3 reads CSVDPLGTKGADTQYF.

The CDR3: CSVETPGDYGYTF. V is TRBV29-1 and J is TRBJ1-2; checking the TCRdb D call of TRBD1 is not possible without DNA. CDR1 is SQVTM and CDR2 is ANQGSEA in the germline V gene. CDR3 size: 13 residues.

This sequence joins TRBV4-3 and TRBJ2-2; TCRdb's D gene call, TRBD2, goes unchecked for lack of DNA. The CDR3 runs 15 residues. Germline lookup yields CDR1 LGHNA and CDR2 YSLEER. The CDR3 here is CASSQDWRGTGELFF.

This chain uses TRBV4-3 with TRBJ1-3; TCRdb indicates TRBD1, and absent DNA this call remains unverified. Per the germline V gene, CDR1 is LGHNA and CDR2 is YSLEER. There are 17 residues in the CDR3. CDR3 region: CASSPFRQGVDGNTIYF.

The chain joins TRBV12-3 or TRBV12-4 to TRBJ2-3. CDR3 length: 12 residues. The CDR3 here is CASSFGTDTQYF.

The V gene is TRBV19, the J gene TRBJ2-7; the D gene TCRdb calls, TRBD1, cannot be checked with no DNA. The CDR3 consists of 14 residues. Germline assignment: CDR1 LNHDA and CDR2 SQIVND (reference sequence). The CDR3 loop reads CASSSTGGPYEQYF. Full variable domain (missing parts from reference TRBV19 and TRBJ2-7): DGGITQSPKYLFRKEGQNVTLSCEQNLNHDAMYWYRQDPGQGLRLIYYSQIVNDFQKGDIAEGYSVSREKKESFPLTVTSAQKNPTAFYLCASSSTGGPYEQYFGPGTRLTVT.

The V and J genes are TRBV29-1 and TRBJ2-2; TCRdb indicates TRBD2, and absent DNA this call remains unverified. Germline V gene lookup returns CDR1 SQVTM and CDR2 ANQGSEA. The CDR3 totals 15 residues. The CDR3 loop reads CSVTKRGLDTGELFF.

The chain carries TRBV29-1 and TRBJ2-3; TCRdb calls TRBD1, which cannot be checked without DNA. The CDR3 runs to 16 residues. Germline V gene sequence: CDR1 SQVTM, CDR2 ANQGSEA. The CDR3 reads CSVEDPTVPSTDTQYF.

The J gene is TRBJ2-7, the V gene TRBV29-1; TCRdb reports TRBD2, a call that lacks DNA to check it against. This CDR3 comprises 13 residues. CDR1 and CDR2 (germline): SQVTM, ANQGSEA. The CDR3 loop reads CSVGGTSGYEQYF.

The V gene is TRBV5-1, the J gene TRBJ2-7; TCRdb indicates TRBD1, and absent DNA this call remains unverified. Germline assignment: CDR1 SGHRS and CDR2 YFSETQ. The CDR3 covers 14 residues. The CDR3 loop reads CASSWTGTPDEQYF.

V gene TRBV29-1 combines with J gene TRBJ1-1. The germline V gene has CDR1 SQVTM and CDR2 ANQGSEA. The CDR3 is 12 residues long. The CDR3 reads CSVGTEAPEAFF.

The rearrangement uses TRBV6-5 and TRBJ2-1. CDR1 is MNHEY and CDR2 is SVGAGI in the germline V gene. This CDR3 region has 15 residues. This chain's CDR3 is CASSYSPQSYNEQFF.

This chain links TRBV24-1 with TRBJ2-7; TCRdb proposes TRBD1, but this gene call is untestable without DNA. The CDR3 runs to 11 residues. From germline, CDR1 is KGHDR and CDR2 SFDVKD. The CDR3 sequence is CATGTSYEQYF.

Measured by frequency, this clonotype is medium-sized. The chain has TRBV6-4 and TRBJ2-1; TCRdb reports TRBD2, a call that lacks DNA to check it against. Germline loops: CDR1 MRHNA, CDR2 SNTAGT. The CDR3 is made up of 14 amino acids. CDR3 protein: CASSDREIYNEQFF.

The gene calls are TRBV29-1 and TRBJ2-2. The CDR3 sequence is 14 residues long. Germline loops: CDR1 SQVTM, CDR2 ANQGSEA. The CDR3 is CSVERQVNTGELFF.

The V and J genes are TRBV6-6 and TRBJ2-7; TCRdb names TRBD1, which stays unverified in the absence of DNA. The CDR3 sequence is 13 residues long. CDR1 is MNHNY, CDR2 SVGAGI, per germline (reference sequence). CDR3 sequence reads: CASMGGEIYEQYF.

The V and J genes are TRBV28 and TRBJ1-1. Germline V gene data show CDR1 as MDHEN and CDR2 as SYDVKM. The CDR3 runs 15 residues. The CDR3 loop reads CASSFREERNTEAFF.

The chain uses TRBV5-5 and TRBJ1-5. CDR3 size: 16 residues. Germline V CDR1 and CDR2: SGHKS, YYEKEE (reference sequence). CDR3 sequence reads: CASSYFGPEGNQPQHF.

This chain uses TRBV9 with TRBJ1-1. The CDR3 loop spans 13 amino acids. CDR1 and CDR2 (germline): SGDLS, YYNGEE. The CDR3 region is CASSPQKGTEAFF.

The chain has TRBV7-9 and TRBJ1-1; TCRdb selects TRBD1, and the lack of DNA leaves this call unchecked. Germline V lookup: CDR1 SEHNR, CDR2 FQNEAQ (reference sequence). There are 16 residues in the CDR3. CDR3 sequence: CASSLGAQGPDTEAFF.

The chain is built from TRBV6-6 and TRBJ2-1; without DNA, the TCRdb call of TRBD1 cannot be checked. The CDR3 has 13 amino acids. Per the germline V gene, CDR1 is MNHNY and CDR2 is SVGAGI (reference sequence). The CDR3 reads CASSYSAPPEQFF.

The chain combines TRBV9 with TRBJ1-2; TCRdb outputs TRBD1, but without DNA this stays unchecked. Germline CDR1 and CDR2: SGDLS and YYNGEE. CDR3 length equals 13 residues. The chain's CDR3 is CASSSSGVYGYTF.

The V and J genes are TRBV5-1 and TRBJ2-2; no DNA is available, so the TRBD1 call from TCRdb remains unchecked. Germline V gene lookup returns CDR1 SGHRS and CDR2 YFSETQ. The CDR3 sequence is 15 residues long. CDR3 protein: CASSLVPGMAGELFF.